This record concerns one T cell receptor (beta chain) sequence. The method was immunoSEQ multiplex PCR; TCRdb's version includes in-frame clones alone and lacks a portion of them. The sample lists about 660,000 clones, approximately 79% occurring once. The source of the sample is a study of shared clonotypes between healthy human individuals. The receptor comes from a young woman in good health. Sequenced sample: memory CD4+ T cells sorted from blood. Subset meaning: CD45RA-negative fraction.

CDR3 amino acids: CAAGSQASYGYTF. CDR3 coding DNA: TGTGCCGCCGGTTCTCAGGCTTCCTATGGCTACACCTTC. This chain links TRBV5-4 with TRBJ1-2, with D unclear. CDR1 is SGHNT and CDR2 is YYREEE in the germline V gene (reference sequence). Trimming took 10 bases from V and 4 from J, leaving 17 bases between them. CDR3 length: 13 amino acids.